This T cell receptor beta chain appears in the sequencing data of a study of metastatic and nonmetastatic thyroid tumors. General study points: The study reportedly found significantly higher TCR beta diversity in malignant thyroid tumors than benign nodules, in blood and tumor.

TCRdb re-processed the PCR reads through MiXCR. This sample has tens of thousands of clones, with roughly 23% found just once. J was trimmed by 5 bases and V by 0 bases; bases with no gene match: 4. CDR1 is SGHRS, CDR2 YFSETQ, per germline. The CDR3 spans 16 residues. Each patient went into thyroid surgery without having received any treatment. Details on this clone: Its cognate antigen is unknown.

This receptor was obtained from a female donor with papillary thyroid cancer or a benign thyroid nodule (not recorded which). Some clones in this sample may be carry-over from other donors' samples. The sequenced sample was tumor tissue. V is TRBV5-1 and J is TRBJ2-2; 10 bases fit TRBD1. CDR3 amino acids: CASSLEGTGVTGELFF. CDR3 in DNA: TGCGCCAGCAGCTTGGAGGGGACAGGGGTAACCGGGGAGCTGTTTTTT.